The source of this TCR beta chain is a study of sequential checkpoint blockade in melanoma. On the study more broadly: Around 90 pretreatment tumor DNA samples were TCRβ immunosequenced.

The treatment denotes: randomized to nivolumab then ipilimumab (arm A) or the reverse (arm B). The protocol was immunoSEQ multiplex PCR, while the TCRdb copy is restricted to in-frame clones and leaves out a portion. Of 6,000 to 9,500 clones in the sample, 20% to 30% are singletons; the top ten hold approximately 8.7%. The junction had 15 bases not matched to a gene; V was cut back by 8 bases and J by 8 bases. Germline-derived CDR1 and CDR2 are MDHEN and SYDVKM. There are 15 residues in the CDR3. This clone was detected many times. As yet, its antigen is unknown. The study, taken as a whole, reports: Clinical benefit was about 30 times likelier when tumor T-cell fraction and clonality increased.

The TCR sequence derives from a human donor with melanoma. V usage is TRBV28 and J usage is TRBJ2-7; 10 bases map to TRBD2. Sequences were derived from tumor tissue (inferred from file names), sampled from a patient given nivolumab and ipilimumab in sequence. CDR3 nucleotides: TGTGCCAGCTCCTACGGTGGGGCTAGCGGGAGTAAGCAGTACGTC. Its translation: CASSYGGASGSKQYV.